These T cell receptor beta chains were read from a single sample in a study of spatial heterogeneity in lung cancer. One entry per CDR3 protein results from TCRdb running MiXCR on the 5' RACE reads. The sample has tens of thousands of distinct CDR3 sequences; roughly 4.6% are singletons. The source was PBMCs, collected at surgery. These receptors originate from a male donor with early-stage non-small cell lung cancer. CDR3s include the opening cysteine and the closing phenylalanine or tryptophan. The D gene is left open where the match is weak. A clone size is listed for some rows: how often the clone was seen (once, few, many), or a class if it is expanded.

V gene	J gene	D gene	clone size	CDR3 protein	CDR3 DNA
TRBV6-1	TRBJ1-1	TRBD1	NA	CASSRLTGTGHTEAFF	TGTGCCAGCAGTCGCCTGACAGGGACTGGGCACACTGAAGCTTTCTTT
TRBV28	TRBJ1-2	NA	many	CASTLGGRYGYTF	TGTGCCAGCACCCTGGGGGGACGGTATGGCTACACCTTC
TRBV6-9	TRBJ1-1	TRBD1	many	CSPQGYDTEAFF	TGTTCTCCACAGGGGTATGACACTGAAGCTTTCTTT
TRBV4-3	TRBJ2-2	NA	many	CASSLDESGPWSGELFF	TGCGCCAGCAGCCTGGACGAAAGCGGGCCATGGTCCGGGGAGCTGTTTTTT
TRBV7-9	TRBJ1-6	NA	many	CASSYGGQSALHF	TGTGCCAGCAGCTACGGAGGACAATCGGCCCTCCACTTT
TRBV14	TRBJ2-7	TRBD1	many	CASSLGWTGGSYEQYF	TGTGCCAGCAGCCTAGGGTGGACAGGGGGATCCTACGAGCAGTACTTC
TRBV7-9	TRBJ1-6	TRBD1	NA	CVSSLAGSGGSPLHF	TGTGTCAGCAGCTTAGCGGGCTCAGGGGGATCACCCCTCCACTTT
TRBV7-2	TRBJ2-7	NA	medium-sized	CASSRLRGLEQYF	TGTGCCAGCAGCCGCCTCCGAGGATTGGAGCAGTACTTC
TRBV7-9	TRBJ2-3	TRBD1	many	CASSPGQGFTDTQYF	TGTGCCAGCAGCCCGGGACAGGGGTTCACAGATACGCAGTATTTT
TRBV7-2	TRBJ2-2	TRBD1	few	CASSPRQGQGELFF	TGTGCCAGCAGCCCAAGACAGGGGCAGGGGGAGCTGTTTTTT
TRBV4-3	TRBJ2-5	NA	many	CASSHYPGRLGETQYF	TGCGCCAGCAGCCACTATCCGGGACGCCTGGGAGAGACCCAGTACTTC
TRBV5-4	TRBJ2-2	TRBD2	many	CASSLTGGRVGELFF	TGTGCCAGCAGCTTGACGGGAGGAAGGGTCGGGGAGCTGTTTTTT
TRBV14	TRBJ1-6	NA	few	CASSQDFGRIASPLHF	TGTGCCAGCAGCCAAGATTTTGGGAGGATCGCATCACCCCTCCACTTT
TRBV6-6	TRBJ2-7	NA	many	CASSHPGLSYEQYF	TGTGCCAGCAGTCATCCAGGGCTATCCTACGAGCAGTACTTC
TRBV5-1	TRBJ1-6	TRBD1	many	CASWDRPNSPLHF	TGCGCCAGCTGGGACAGGCCGAATTCACCCCTCCACTTT
TRBV20-1	TRBJ1-1	NA	many	CSARMGGAVTEAFF	TGCAGTGCTAGGATGGGAGGGGCGGTCACTGAAGCTTTCTTT
TRBV6-1	TRBJ2-7	NA	few	CASSEGTGWVYEQYF	TGTGCCAGCAGTGAAGGTACAGGTTGGGTCTACGAGCAGTACTTC
TRBV20-1	TRBJ1-1	NA	many	CSASKQGVPRNTEAFF	TGCAGTGCTAGCAAACAGGGAGTCCCTCGAAACACTGAAGCTTTCTTT
TRBV14	TRBJ2-3	NA	few	CASSQDYVLAGDTQYF	TGTGCCAGCAGCCAAGATTATGTCCTAGCCGGAGATACGCAGTATTTT
TRBV5-1	TRBJ2-2	TRBD1	many	CASSAWTGTNTGELFF	TGCGCCAGCAGCGCCTGGACAGGGACGAACACCGGGGAGCTGTTTTTT
TRBV28	TRBJ2-7	NA	many	CASSYKGLGIPYEQYF	TGTGCCAGCAGCTACAAAGGACTTGGGATCCCCTACGAGCAGTACTTC
TRBV11-1	TRBJ2-3	NA	many	CASSTRPGRTQYF	TGTGCCAGCAGCACCCGACCGGGGAGGACGCAGTATTTT
TRBV18	TRBJ2-2	NA	many	CASSPQDREAGELFF	TGTGCCAGCTCACCTCAAGACAGGGAGGCCGGGGAGCTGTTTTTT
TRBV28	TRBJ2-7	NA	many	CASSFGTTNSYEQYF	TGTGCCAGCAGTTTCGGGACAACTAACTCCTACGAGCAGTACTTC
TRBV18	TRBJ2-6	NA	many	CASSPQGSISGANVLTF	TGTGCCAGCTCACCCCAAGGATCCATCTCTGGGGCCAACGTCCTGACTTTC